The 8 T cell receptor beta chains reported below all come from one sample, sequenced in a study of T cells in Graves' hyperthyroidism and ophthalmopathy. The investigators amplified TCR beta CDR3 regions from RNA transcripts. The HTBI primer set drove a first-round RT-PCR of the TCR CDR3. TCRdb passed the multiplex PCR reads through MiXCR, listing each CDR3 protein once. The sample includes around 350,000 distinct CDR3 sequences, approximately 18% of them seen just once. Sequenced input: blood. These receptors all stem from a woman aged 30 to 39 with Graves' hyperthyroidism that later progressed to Graves' ophthalmopathy.

The chain uses TRBV9 and TRBJ2-7, with TRBD2 matching 9 bases. The CDR3 length is 16 residues. Germline values: CDR1 SGDLS, CDR2 YYNGEE. Trimming took 3 bases from V and 1 from J; bases not matched to a gene: 8. CDR3 protein: CASSARVAGESYEQYF. CDR3 DNA sequence: TGTGCCAGCAGCGCAAGGGTAGCGGGAGAATCCTACGAGCAGTACTTC.

This clonotype was recorded many times. The chain has TRBV11-2 and TRBJ2-1, with D unclear. Trimming took off 1 base at V and 6 bases at J, with 13 bases between the two ends. Germline CDR1 SGHAT, CDR2 FQNNGV. CDR3 length equals 15 residues. The CDR3 here is CASSLGLLQLNEQFF. CDR3 nucleotides: TGTGCCAGCAGCTTAGGACTTCTCCAGCTCAATGAGCAGTTCTTC.

This sequence joins TRBV6-1 and TRBJ1-5; D is ambiguous. CDR1 MNHNS and CDR2 SASEGT come from the germline V gene. Trimming left V 6 bases short and J 1 base short, with 28 bases between. CDR3 length: 20 amino acids. The DNA of the CDR3 is TGTGCCAGCAGACCAACCGAGCGGGGTAGGATCTATCGGAGCAATCAGCCCCAGCATTTT. Amino acid sequence: CASRPTERGRIYRSNQPQHF.

Ten or more counts support this clonotype. The chain joins TRBV6-1 to TRBJ2-4; 7 nucleotides match TRBD1. V shed 7 bases and J 7 bases; nucleotides not matched to a gene: 7. Per germline, CDR1 MNHNS and CDR2 SASEGT. CDR3 length: 13 amino acids. CDR3 nucleotides: TGTGCCAGCAACGACCGGGACAGTAACATTCAGTACTTC. This sequence encodes CASNDRDSNIQYF.

This clonotype has ten or more counts. This rearrangement joins TRBV7-9 to TRBJ2-1, with TRBD1 as a possible D gene (6 bases). V was clipped by 5 bases and J by 11 bases, with 25 bases between them. The CDR3 consists of 16 residues. From germline, CDR1 is SEHNR and CDR2 FQNEAQ (reference sequence). The CDR3 region is CASSTLTGEDAYKQFF. CDR3 bases: TGTGCCAGCAGCACCTTGACAGGCGAAGACGCCTATAAGCAGTTCTTC.

This clonotype occurred many times. V gene TRBV20-1 combines with J gene TRBJ2-5; 9 positions match TRBD2. Trimming cost V 5 bases and J 3 bases; bases outside gene matches: 7. Germline CDR1 and CDR2: DFQATT and SNEGSKA (reference sequence). This CDR3 has 14 residues. The CDR3 loop reads CSAPTSGPKETQYF. The CDR3 DNA reads TGCAGTGCTCCGACTAGCGGTCCAAAAGAGACCCAGTACTTC.

This clonotype was counted at least ten times. V gene TRBV20-1 combines with J gene TRBJ2-1; tentative D call: TRBD1 (6 bases). Trimming removed 6 bases at V and 2 bases at J, with 17 bases between. CDR3 length: 15 amino acids. The germline CDR1 and CDR2 sequences are DFQATT and SNEGSKA (reference sequence). The CDR3 here is CSAADGTPAYNEQFF. The CDR3 DNA is TGCAGTGCCGCCGACGGGACACCAGCCTACAATGAGCAGTTCTTC.

This clonotype showed up many times. The chain uses TRBV12-3 or TRBV12-4 and TRBJ1-5; D call uncertain. The V and J ends lost 2 bases and 7 bases respectively, with 12 bases between them. CDR3 length equals 14 residues. For the CDR3, the DNA is TGTGCCAGCAGTTTACTCGGGTCGCTACAGCCCCAGCATTTT. This encodes CASSLLGSLQPQHF.